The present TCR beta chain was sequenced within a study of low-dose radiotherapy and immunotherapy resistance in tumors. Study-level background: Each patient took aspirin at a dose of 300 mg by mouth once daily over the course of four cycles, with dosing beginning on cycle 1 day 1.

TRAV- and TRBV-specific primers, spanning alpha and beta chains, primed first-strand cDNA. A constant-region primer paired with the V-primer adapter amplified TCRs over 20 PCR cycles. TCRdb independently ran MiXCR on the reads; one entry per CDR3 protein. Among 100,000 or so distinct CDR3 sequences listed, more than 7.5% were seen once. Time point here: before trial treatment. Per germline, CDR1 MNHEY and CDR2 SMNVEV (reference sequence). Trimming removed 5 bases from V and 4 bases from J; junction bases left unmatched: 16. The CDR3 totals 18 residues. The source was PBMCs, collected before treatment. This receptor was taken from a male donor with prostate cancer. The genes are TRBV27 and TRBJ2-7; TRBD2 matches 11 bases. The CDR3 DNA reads TGTGCCAGCAGTACACGAAAGTCTACTAGCGGGAGTAGGTACGAGCAGTACTTC. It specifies CASSTRKSTSGSRYEQYF.